A single sample gave rise to the 25 T cell receptor beta chains below, sequenced in a study of T cells in Graves' hyperthyroidism and ophthalmopathy (dated by TCRdb to between 2019 and 2020). Library method: multiplex PCR. TCRdb names Illumina HiSeq 2000 as the instrument used. Amplification of TCR beta CDR3 regions was carried out from RNA transcripts. For the first round of RT-PCR on the TCR CDR3, the HTBI primer set was used together with the Qiagen OneStep RT-PCR kit. The raw public data were reprocessed by TCRdb itself: fastp quality trimming at Q25, MiXCR clonotype calling, in-frame beta chains only. Each CDR3 protein appears once, grouped with its most common genes and DNA. The sample table shows approximately 430,000 distinct CDR3 sequences, and more than 15% are seen once. The top ten hold 11% to 15% of the sample. The sample was blood. These receptors all come from a woman between 18 and 29 years old with Graves' hyperthyroidism.

For this clonotype: A much more abundant neighbour one base away suggests this may be a read error. The genes are TRBV2 and TRBJ2-5; the D is unclear. The CDR3 runs to 12 residues. Germline assignment: CDR1 SNHLY and CDR2 FYNNEI. The CDR3 DNA reads as TGTGCCGGCAGTGAATTCCAAGAGACCCAGTACTTC. It codes for CAGSEFQETQYF.

The rearrangement joins TRBV20-1 to TRBJ2-1; 8 bases map to TRBD1. CDR3 length: 19 residues. Germline lookup yields CDR1 DFQATT and CDR2 SNEGSKA (reference sequence). Unmatched junction bases numbered 26, after V lost 5 bases and J lost 8 bases. CDR3: CSAGGQLQQGGVGLYEQFF. The CDR3 nucleotides are TGCAGTGCTGGAGGTCAGCTTCAACAGGGGGGCGTCGGTTTGTATGAGCAGTTCTTC.

This clonotype was picked up a small number of times. V and J are TRBV10-3 and TRBJ1-2; no reliable D call. CDR3 length equals 15 residues. Germline CDR1 reads ENHRY; CDR2 reads SYGVKD. The ends were cut back, 8 bases at V and 4 bases at J, with 20 bases in the middle. CDR3 amino acids: CAIGPTAQVGYGYTF. In DNA form, the CDR3 reads TGTGCCATCGGGCCCACCGCCCAGGTCGGCTATGGCTACACCTTC.

There are a few counts of this clonotype. The J gene is TRBJ1-2, the V gene TRBV3-1, with TRBD1 as a possible D gene (5 bases). Germline V gene sequence: CDR1 LGHDT, CDR2 YNNKEL (reference sequence). The CDR3 sequence is 16 residues long. Trimming took off 1 base at V and 3 bases at J, with 15 bases between the two ends. This CDR3 is CASSQGGRARYYGYTF. DNA of the CDR3: TGTGCCAGCAGCCAAGGGGGCAGGGCGCGTTACTATGGCTACACCTTC. Combining the CDR3 with reference TRBV3-1 and TRBJ1-2 gives the whole variable domain DTAVSQTPKYLVTQMGNDKSIKCEQNLGHDTMYWYKQDSKKFLKIMFSYNNKELIINETVPNRFSPKSPDKAHLNLHINSLELGDSAVYFCASSQGGRARYYGYTFGSGTRLTVV.

This clonotype was detected ten times or more. The J gene is TRBJ1-1, the V gene TRBV3-1; a weak D match, TRBD1 (5 bases). The CDR3 extends over 16 amino acids. CDR1 and CDR2 (germline): LGHDT, YNNKEL (reference sequence). The germline V and J ends were trimmed by 2 bases and 1 base, with 14 bases remaining between them. CDR3 sequence: CASSQTPGLPNTEAFF. As DNA, the CDR3 is TGTGCCAGCAGCCAAACGCCGGGACTGCCGAACACTGAAGCTTTCTTT. The entire variable domain, with the rest obtained from reference TRBV3-1 and TRBJ1-1, is as follows: DTAVSQTPKYLVTQMGNDKSIKCEQNLGHDTMYWYKQDSKKFLKIMFSYNNKELIINETVPNRFSPKSPDKAHLNLHINSLELGDSAVYFCASSQTPGLPNTEAFFGQGTRLTVV.

This clonotype was observed many times. The CDR3 spells CASSQVAGTSGHNEQFF. CDR3 DNA sequence: TGTGCCAGCAGCCAAGTAGCCGGGACTAGCGGGCACAATGAGCAGTTCTTC. The chain carries TRBV3-1 and TRBJ2-1; 12 positions match TRBD2. Germline CDR1 and CDR2: LGHDT and YNNKEL (reference sequence). V lost 1 base and J lost 5; bases outside the gene matches: 6. This CDR3 comprises 17 residues.

This clonotype has a handful of counts. The V gene is TRBV2, the J gene TRBJ1-6, with a possible D match to TRBD1 (5 bases). CDR1 and CDR2 from the germline V gene are SNHLY and FYNNEI. Between the trimmed V and J ends, which lost 11 bases and 2 bases, there was a span of 13 bases. The CDR3 is 14 residues long. This CDR3 reads CAGRMGAYNSPLHF. The CDR3 DNA reads as TGTGCCGGCCGAATGGGGGCCTATAATTCACCCCTCCACTTT.

This clonotype has ten or more counts. This chain connects TRBV29-1 to TRBJ1-1; D might be TRBD1 (6 bases). CDR1 is SQVTM and CDR2 is ANQGSEA in the germline V gene. V was clipped by 5 bases and J by 3 bases, with 13 bases between them. This CDR3 region has 13 residues. The DNA for the CDR3 is TGCAGCGTTACAGGGCTTAGGGACACTGAAGCTTTCTTT. This translates into CSVTGLRDTEAFF.

In its sample, this clonotype was seen many times. The CDR3 reads CASSGTGTPRQNYGYTF. CDR3 coding DNA: TGCGCCAGCAGCGGGACCGGGACACCAAGACAAAACTATGGCTACACCTTC. V is TRBV5-1 and J is TRBJ1-2; the D gene is possibly TRBD1 (6 bases). This CDR3 contains 17 residues. V lost 4 bases and J 2 bases, leaving 21 bases between the germline ends. The germline V gene has CDR1 SGHRS and CDR2 YFSETQ.

V gene TRBV29-1 combines with J gene TRBJ1-5; D is unresolved. The CDR3 runs to 13 residues. Between the trimmed V and J ends, which lost 7 bases and 5 bases, there was a span of 15 bases. Germline V lookup: CDR1 SQVTM, CDR2 ANQGSEA. DNA for the CDR3: TGCAGCGGGACCAAATGGAGTCATCAGCCCCAGCATTTT. This gives the protein CSGTKWSHQPQHF.

At least ten counts were recorded for this clonotype. At one boundary the junction diverges from the germline segment, which might be a read error. This rearrangement joins TRBV11-2 to TRBJ1-2; TRBD1 agrees at 7 bases. The CDR3 totals 16 residues. The V gene's germline CDR1 is SGHAT and CDR2 FQNNGV. The CDR3 sequence: CASRVPFEGAKYGYTF. The DNA of the CDR3 is TGTGCCAGCAGGGTCCCCTTCGAGGGGGCTAAGTATGGCTACACCTTC. The full variable domain, rest sourced from reference TRBV11-2 and TRBJ1-2, is EAGVAQSPRYKIIEKRQSVAFWCNPISGHATLYWYQQILGQGPKLLIQFQNNGVVDDSQLPKDRFSAERLKGVDSTLKIQPAKLEDSAVYLCASRVPFEGAKYGYTFGSGTRLTVV.

This clonotype has only a few counts. V and J are TRBV6-2 or TRBV6-3 and TRBJ1-1; 7 bases match TRBD1. Germline CDR1 MNHEY, CDR2 SVGEGT. This CDR3 comprises 15 residues. The V gene end was trimmed by 0 bases and the J gene end by 10 bases; junction bases not matched to a gene: 11. CDR3 nucleotide sequence: TGTGCCAGCAGTTACTCGAGCGACAGGGAGCTAAGAGCTTTCTTT. Translated, it gives CASSYSSDRELRAFF.

The chain couples TRBV10-3 to TRBJ2-7, with unresolved D. The CDR3 extends over 17 amino acids. Trimming pared 1 base from V and 0 bases from J, leaving 16 bases between. CDR1 is ENHRY and CDR2 is SYGVKD in the germline V gene. The CDR3 region is CAISEFSGTSFSYEQYF. The CDR3 DNA reads as TGTGCCATCAGTGAGTTCTCAGGTACGAGCTTCTCCTACGAGCAGTACTTC.

This clonotype was detected many times. The chain links TRBV28 to TRBJ1-6; the D gene is possibly TRBD1 (5 bases). Trimming took 2 bases from V and 3 from J, leaving 17 bases between them. The germline V gene has CDR1 MDHEN and CDR2 SYDVKM. The CDR3 is 18 residues long. CDR3 in DNA: TGTGCCAGCAGTTTAGAGGCTGGGGGGTTTTACTATAATTCACCCCTCCACTTT. It is translated as CASSLEAGGFYYNSPLHF.

This clonotype has at least ten counts. The chain joins TRBV5-1 to TRBJ2-3; D is undetermined. This CDR3 has 14 residues. Germline V CDR1 and CDR2: SGHRS, YFSETQ. V was trimmed by 1 base and J by 2 bases, leaving 8 bases between them. CDR3: CASSLWGNTDTQYF. The CDR3 DNA is TGCGCCAGCAGCTTGTGGGGTAACACAGATACGCAGTATTTT.

This clonotype was seen repeatedly, ten times or more. The CDR3 reads CASTLGLLEQYF. CDR3 coding DNA: TGTGCCAGCACCCTGGGTTTGCTCGAGCAGTACTTC. This chain connects TRBV11-2 to TRBJ2-7, with unresolved D. Deletions cut 7 bases from V and 6 bases from J, with 13 bases between. CDR1 and CDR2 (germline): SGHAT, FQNNGV. The CDR3 has 12 amino acids.

V gene TRBV9 combines with J gene TRBJ1-4; D not certain. V shed 1 base and J shed 0 bases, with 7 bases lying between them. The germline V gene has CDR1 SGDLS and CDR2 YYNGEE. The CDR3 covers 15 residues. CDR3 region: CASSVTPATNEKLFF. In nucleotides, the CDR3 is TGTGCCAGCAGCGTAACTCCAGCAACTAATGAAAAACTGTTTTTT.

This clonotype was counted ten times or more. The chain joins TRBV29-1 to TRBJ2-3; 7 bases map to TRBD2. CDR1 is SQVTM and CDR2 is ANQGSEA in the germline V gene. J lost 0 bases, V lost 0 bases, and 6 bases had no gene match. The CDR3 loop spans 16 amino acids. The CDR3: CSVEDRVAGSTDTQYF. The CDR3 DNA is TGCAGCGTTGAAGATAGGGTAGCGGGTAGCACAGATACGCAGTATTTT.

This clonotype has only a few counts. This sequence joins TRBV6-2 or TRBV6-3 and TRBJ1-1, with D hard to call. Germline V lookup: CDR1 MNHEY, CDR2 SVGEGT. The CDR3 totals 15 residues. Trimming shortened V by 2 bases and J by 1 base, and 11 bases separated the two germline ends. The CDR3 DNA follows: TGTGCCAGCAGTTACAGTTTTTCAGGGAACACTGAAGCTTTCTTT. Translating gives CASSYSFSGNTEAFF.

The J gene is TRBJ2-1, the V gene TRBV20-1, with 13 nucleotides matching TRBD2. Germline values: CDR1 DFQATT, CDR2 SNEGSKA (reference sequence). V was clipped by 3 bases and J by 5 bases; unmatched bases: 7. This CDR3 is 16 amino acids long. CDR3: CSARKPGLAGNNEQFF. In DNA, the CDR3 is TGCAGTGCTAGGAAGCCGGGACTAGCGGGGAACAATGAGCAGTTCTTC.

This clonotype has ten or more counts. The V call is TRBV3-1, the J call TRBJ2-5; the D gene could be TRBD1 or TRBD2 (6 bases each). V lost 3 bases and J 7 bases, leaving 12 bases between the germline ends. This CDR3 contains 13 residues. Germline CDR1 reads LGHDT; CDR2 reads YNNKEL (reference sequence). The CDR3 DNA follows: TGTGCCAGCAGCCACCTAGGAGGGGGGACCCAGTACTTC. It encodes CASSHLGGGTQYF.

This clonotype has at least ten counts. Here the CDR3 reads CASSRTGAPTGYTF. The CDR3 bases are TGTGCCAGCAGTCGGACAGGGGCCCCAACGGGCTACACCTTC. J is TRBJ1-2 and V is TRBV12-3 or TRBV12-4, with 9 bases matching TRBD1. The CDR3 length is 14 residues. Trimming removed 5 bases from V and 8 bases from J; junction bases left unmatched: 9.

This clonotype was detected many times. This chain uses TRBV6-1 with TRBJ2-7; weak D call: TRBD2 (6 bases). Germline V lookup: CDR1 MNHNS, CDR2 SASEGT. Trimming stripped 6 bases from V and 6 bases from J, with 12 bases between. The CDR3 is made up of 12 amino acids. The chain's CDR3 is CASRTLGGEQYF. In DNA form, the CDR3 reads TGTGCCAGCAGAACCTTGGGAGGCGAGCAGTACTTC.

This clonotype was detected many times. The chain employs TRBV7-6 and TRBJ2-5; no definite D call. In germline, CDR1 is SGHVS, CDR2 FNYEAQ. This CDR3 region has 14 residues. Trimming took off 1 base at V and 7 bases at J, with 13 bases between the two ends. DNA of the CDR3: TGTGCCAGCAGCTTAGGTCAAGACGGAACGACCCAGTACTTC. This encodes CASSLGQDGTTQYF.

Regarding this clonotype: Just one base apart from a much larger clone, this may be a read error. The chain uses TRBV27 and TRBJ1-1; no clear D gene. The CDR3 covers 13 residues. Germline lookup yields CDR1 MNHEY and CDR2 SMNVEV (reference sequence). The V gene lost 10 bases and the J gene lost 4 bases, with 16 bases spanning the gap. This CDR3 reads CANISLLSTEAFF. The DNA of the CDR3 is TGTGCCAACATCTCGTTATTGAGCACTGAAGCTTTCTTT.